Listed below are T cell receptor beta chains from one sample, sequenced in a study of T cells in Graves' hyperthyroidism and ophthalmopathy. TCRdb ran MiXCR on the multiplex PCR reads and lists one entry per CDR3 protein. The data contain 140,000 or so distinct CDR3 sequences, roughly a fifth of them singletons. The sequenced material came from blood. The receptors come from a woman aged 45-59 years with Graves' hyperthyroidism that later progressed to Graves' ophthalmopathy. Both conserved end residues are part of each CDR3. Fields, in order: J gene, clone size, V gene, D gene, CDR3 DNA, CDR3 protein. The D gene is left open where the match is weak. The size of a clone is reported for some rows only, either as once, few or many, or as a class for expanded clones.

j_gene: TRBJ1-6; abundance: many; v_gene: TRBV6-1; d_gene: .; CDR3nt: TGTGCCAGCAGGGCGTCCGACAGTTTCTATAATTCACCCCTCCACTTT; CDR3aa: CASRASDSFYNSPLHF
j_gene: TRBJ2-7; abundance: many; v_gene: TRBV5-1; d_gene: .; CDR3nt: TGCGCCAGCAGCAGCCGAGGGCCCTACGAGCAGTACTTC; CDR3aa: CASSSRGPYEQYF
j_gene: TRBJ1-2; abundance: .; v_gene: TRBV30; d_gene: .; CDR3nt: TGTGCCTGGAGTTTGGTTACCTACACCTTC; CDR3aa: CAWSLVTYTF
j_gene: TRBJ2-3; abundance: many; v_gene: TRBV27; d_gene: .; CDR3nt: TGTGCCAGCAGTTTATCGGAGGCTAGCACAGATACGCAGTATTTT; CDR3aa: CASSLSEASTDTQYF
j_gene: TRBJ2-3; abundance: many; v_gene: TRBV3-1; d_gene: .; CDR3nt: TGTGCCAGCAGCCGGGGGGAGCGCAGCACAGATACGCAGTATTTT; CDR3aa: CASSRGERSTDTQYF
j_gene: TRBJ2-7; abundance: .; v_gene: TRBV5-1; d_gene: TRBD2; CDR3nt: TGCGCCAGCAGCTCTCTAGCGGGCTACGAGCAGTACTTC; CDR3aa: CASSSLAGYEQYF
j_gene: TRBJ1-2; abundance: .; v_gene: TRBV2; d_gene: TRBD1; CDR3nt: TGTGCCAGCAGCGTGGACAGGGGGCGCGTCTATGGCTACACCTTC; CDR3aa: CASSVDRGRVYGYTF
j_gene: TRBJ1-2; abundance: few; v_gene: TRBV10-2; d_gene: .; CDR3nt: TGCGCCAGCAGTGGCGGGAACTATGGCTACACCTTC; CDR3aa: CASSGGNYGYTF
j_gene: TRBJ2-1; abundance: .; v_gene: TRBV11-3; d_gene: TRBD2; CDR3nt: TGTGCCAGCAGCTTAGAGGCGGGAGGCTTCAATGAGCAGTTCTTC; CDR3aa: CASSLEAGGFNEQFF
j_gene: TRBJ2-3; abundance: .; v_gene: TRBV18; d_gene: TRBD1; CDR3nt: TGTGCCAGCCAGGGGACAGGTCTCACAGATACGCAGTATTTT; CDR3aa: CASQGTGLTDTQYF
j_gene: TRBJ2-7; abundance: .; v_gene: TRBV2; d_gene: TRBD1; CDR3nt: TGTGCCAGCAGTGAAGGGCAGGGGGACTACGAGCAGTACTTC; CDR3aa: CASSEGQGDYEQYF
j_gene: TRBJ2-7; abundance: many; v_gene: TRBV2; d_gene: .; CDR3nt: TGTGCCAGCAGTGTTGGCAGGGGCTACGAGCAGTACTTC; CDR3aa: CASSVGRGYEQYF
j_gene: TRBJ2-2; abundance: .; v_gene: TRBV18; d_gene: TRBD2; CDR3nt: TGTGCCAGCTCACCACGACTAGCGGCGAACACCGGGGAGCTGTTTTTT; CDR3aa: CASSPRLAANTGELFF
j_gene: TRBJ2-3; abundance: few; v_gene: TRBV14; d_gene: .; CDR3nt: TGTGCCAGCAGCCGGACAGTTAGCACAGATACGCAGTATTTT; CDR3aa: CASSRTVSTDTQYF
j_gene: TRBJ2-7; abundance: .; v_gene: TRBV5-4; d_gene: TRBD1; CDR3nt: TGTGCCAGCAGCTTGAGGCAGGGGGCCTACAATGAGCAGTACTTC; CDR3aa: CASSLRQGAYNEQYF
j_gene: TRBJ1-1; abundance: many; v_gene: TRBV18; d_gene: .; CDR3nt: TGTGCCAGCTCACCTAGGGGGGACACTGAAGCTTTCTTT; CDR3aa: CASSPRGDTEAFF
j_gene: TRBJ1-5; abundance: many; v_gene: TRBV6-2/TRBV6-3; d_gene: TRBD1; CDR3nt: TGTGCCAGCAGTTCCCAGGGGGCCTCCACTAGGAGCAATCAGCCCCAGCATTTT; CDR3aa: CASSSQGASTRSNQPQHF
j_gene: TRBJ2-7; abundance: .; v_gene: TRBV19; d_gene: TRBD1; CDR3nt: TGTGCCAGTAGTATAACCGGGACAGGGAAAACCTACGAGCAGTACTTC; CDR3aa: CASSITGTGKTYEQYF
j_gene: TRBJ2-1; abundance: .; v_gene: TRBV11-2; d_gene: .; CDR3nt: TGTGCCAGCAGCGTCGGGGACAATGAGCAGTTCTTC; CDR3aa: CASSVGDNEQFF
j_gene: TRBJ2-5; abundance: many; v_gene: TRBV3-1; d_gene: TRBD2; CDR3nt: TGTGCCAGCAGCCAGCAGCGGGGGGAGACCCAGTACTTC; CDR3aa: CASSQQRGETQYF
j_gene: TRBJ2-3; abundance: .; v_gene: TRBV28; d_gene: .; CDR3nt: TGTGCCAGCAGTTCCGCCGGGACTGATACAGGTACGCAGTATTTT; CDR3aa: CASSSAGTDTGTQYF
j_gene: TRBJ2-1; abundance: .; v_gene: TRBV30; d_gene: .; CDR3nt: TGTGCCTGGAGTGTTCGGGGGTTACACTCCTACAATGAGCAGTTCTTC; CDR3aa: CAWSVRGLHSYNEQFF
j_gene: TRBJ1-4; abundance: .; v_gene: TRBV27; d_gene: TRBD1; CDR3nt: TGTGCCAGCGCCGGGACAGGACTCAAAAAACTGTTTTTT; CDR3aa: CASAGTGLKKLFF
j_gene: TRBJ2-5; abundance: many; v_gene: TRBV6-1; d_gene: TRBD1; CDR3nt: TGTGCCAGCAGCGGTGGGGGGGGACAGGGTGAGACCCAGTACTTC; CDR3aa: CASSGGGGQGETQYF
j_gene: TRBJ2-1; abundance: many; v_gene: TRBV2; d_gene: .; CDR3nt: TGTGCCAGCAGGAAGCGGGCAGTCTGGTCAAATGAGCAGTTCTTC; CDR3aa: CASRKRAVWSNEQFF
j_gene: TRBJ1-1; abundance: many; v_gene: TRBV18; d_gene: .; CDR3nt: TGTGCCAGCTCATTCGGGGCCGGGACAACGAACACTGAAGCTTTCTTT; CDR3aa: CASSFGAGTTNTEAFF
j_gene: TRBJ2-2; abundance: many; v_gene: TRBV20-1; d_gene: .; CDR3nt: TGCAGCGCTAGCTCCATGGGGACCGGGGAGCTGTTTTTT; CDR3aa: CSASSMGTGELFF
j_gene: TRBJ2-7; abundance: few; v_gene: TRBV7-8; d_gene: TRBD1; CDR3nt: TGTGCCAGCAGCTTAATTACGGACAGGGCTTGGGAGCAGTACTTC; CDR3aa: CASSLITDRAWEQYF